The next 2 T cell receptor beta chains were all read from a single sample in a study of blood T cells in healthy people across ages. A second roughly 7 to 12 cycle PCR used barcoded and J-beta primers. In TCRdb, the 5' RACE reads were re-called with MiXCR into one record per CDR3 protein. The sample has 1.5 million to 2 million distinct CDR3 sequences, more than 35% seen once. What was sequenced was blood. These receptors were collected from a human donor in good health.

This clonotype came up a few times. CDR3 sequence (DNA): TGTGCCACCAGCAGCTTGGGGGCCTCTAGCGGGGGGGCAGATACGCAGTATTTT. It specifies CATSSLGASSGGADTQYF. The gene calls are TRBV15 and TRBJ2-3; 12 nucleotides agree with TRBD2. This CDR3 is 18 amino acids long. CDR1 is LNHNV and CDR2 is YYDKDF in the germline V gene (reference sequence). V lost 3 bases and J lost 4; bases outside the gene matches: 11.

CDR3 in DNA: TGTGCCAGCAGTTTACCCGGACAGGGGCTTTTCTTT. It encodes CASSLPGQGLFF. The chain links TRBV12-3 or TRBV12-4 to TRBJ1-1; 9 bases align to TRBD1. This CDR3 is 12 amino acids long. Losses at the gene ends were 2 bases for V and 13 bases for J; bases not matched to a gene: 5.